Listed below are T cell receptor beta chains from one sample, sequenced in a study of blood T cell repertoires in COVID-19. Assay: immunoSEQ multiplex PCR; the TCRdb copy retains only in-frame clones and omits some. The sample yields approximately 90,000 clones, approximately 85% seen once. Sequencing was carried out using peripheral blood. These receptors all stem from a man in his sixties with acute or convalescent COVID-19. CDR3s include the opening cysteine and the closing phenylalanine or tryptophan. D genes are given only for firm matches. Rows may omit the clone size; those that give it use once, few, many or a size class.

j_gene: TRBJ1-1; v_gene: TRBV9; d_gene: TRBD1; abundance: -; CDR3aa: CASSVGTGRNTEAFF; CDR3nt: TGTGCCAGCAGCGTAGGGACAGGGAGGAACACTGAAGCTTTCTTT
j_gene: TRBJ2-7; v_gene: TRBV5-1; d_gene: TRBD1; abundance: once; CDR3aa: CASNAGTGLYEQYF; CDR3nt: TGCGCCAGCAACGCCGGGACAGGCCTCTACGAGCAGTACTTC
j_gene: TRBJ2-1; v_gene: TRBV11-2; d_gene: -; abundance: once; CDR3aa: CASSPFNEQFF; CDR3nt: TGTGCCAGCAGCCCGTTCAATGAGCAGTTCTTC
j_gene: TRBJ1-4; v_gene: TRBV21-1; d_gene: -; abundance: -; CDR3aa: CASSIESQGPGCEKLFF; CDR3nt: TGTGCCAGCAGCATCGAATCCCAGGGCCCCGGGTGTGAAAAACTGTTTTTT
j_gene: TRBJ1-4; v_gene: TRBV30; d_gene: -; abundance: -; CDR3aa: CAWTDQGGYEKLFF; CDR3nt: TGTGCCTGGACCGACCAGGGAGGTTATGAAAAACTGTTTTTT
j_gene: TRBJ2-2; v_gene: TRBV5-1; d_gene: TRBD2; abundance: -; CDR3aa: CASSPGLAGASTGELFF; CDR3nt: TGCGCCAGCAGCCCCGGACTAGCGGGAGCCTCCACCGGGGAGCTGTTTTTT
j_gene: TRBJ2-3; v_gene: TRBV13; d_gene: -; abundance: -; CDR3aa: CASSLRRGGFSTDTQYF; CDR3nt: TGTGCCAGCAGCTTAAGGAGAGGGGGATTTAGCACAGATACGCAGTATTTT
j_gene: TRBJ1-5; v_gene: TRBV19; d_gene: -; abundance: -; CDR3aa: CASSMGGYGQPQHF; CDR3nt: TGTGCCAGTAGTATGGGAGGGTATGGTCAGCCCCAGCATTTT
j_gene: TRBJ2-7; v_gene: TRBV5-1; d_gene: TRBD2; abundance: -; CDR3aa: CASSLGRGGEQYF; CDR3nt: TGCGCCAGCAGCTTGGGGCGGGGGGGCGAGCAGTACTTC
j_gene: TRBJ1-2; v_gene: TRBV6-1; d_gene: -; abundance: -; CDR3aa: CASSERRRDYGYTF; CDR3nt: TGTGCCAGCAGTGAGAGGCGGAGGGACTATGGCTACACCTTC
j_gene: TRBJ2-5; v_gene: TRBV5-1; d_gene: TRBD1; abundance: -; CDR3aa: CASSLEGAGGKTQYF; CDR3nt: TGCGCCAGCAGCTTGGAGGGGGCGGGCGGAAAGACCCAGTACTTC
j_gene: TRBJ2-3; v_gene: TRBV24-1; d_gene: -; abundance: -; CDR3aa: CATSDTGATSTDTQYF; CDR3nt: TGTGCCACCAGTGACACAGGTGCTACTAGCACAGATACGCAGTATTTT
j_gene: TRBJ1-3; v_gene: TRBV6-5; d_gene: -; abundance: -; CDR3aa: CASNHIGSGNTIYF; CDR3nt: TGTGCCAGCAACCACATTGGTTCTGGAAACACCATATATTTT
j_gene: TRBJ1-4; v_gene: TRBV2; d_gene: -; abundance: -; CDR3aa: CASVFRESEKLFF; CDR3nt: TGTGCCAGTGTCTTCCGGGAGAGTGAAAAACTGTTTTTT
j_gene: TRBJ2-3; v_gene: TRBV7-2; d_gene: TRBD2; abundance: -; CDR3aa: CASSSGLAGTDTQYF; CDR3nt: TGTGCCAGCAGCTCGGGACTAGCGGGAACAGATACGCAGTATTTT
j_gene: TRBJ1-2; v_gene: TRBV9; d_gene: -; abundance: -; CDR3aa: CASSVDVRDSWGYTF; CDR3nt: TGTGCCAGCAGCGTAGATGTCAGGGATTCGTGGGGCTACACCTTC
j_gene: TRBJ2-1; v_gene: TRBV11-3; d_gene: TRBD2; abundance: -; CDR3aa: CASSHGRGEQFF; CDR3nt: TGTGCCAGCAGTCACGGGCGGGGGGAGCAGTTCTTC
j_gene: TRBJ2-2; v_gene: TRBV4-2; d_gene: TRBD2; abundance: -; CDR3aa: CASSQAGAGGPDTGELFF; CDR3nt: TGTGCCAGCAGCCAAGCGGGGGCGGGAGGGCCTGACACCGGGGAGCTGTTTTTT
j_gene: TRBJ2-7; v_gene: TRBV2; d_gene: TRBD2; abundance: -; CDR3aa: CASRGGTRSKEQYF; CDR3nt: TGTGCCAGCAGGGGGGGGACCCGCAGTAAAGAGCAGTACTTC
j_gene: TRBJ2-1; v_gene: TRBV5-4; d_gene: -; abundance: -; CDR3aa: CASHVFGGYSNEQFF; CDR3nt: TGTGCCAGCCATGTGTTCGGCGGGTATTCCAATGAGCAGTTCTTC
j_gene: TRBJ2-3; v_gene: TRBV7-3; d_gene: TRBD1; abundance: -; CDR3aa: CASSWGPGGGTDTQYF; CDR3nt: TGTGCCAGCAGCTGGGGCCCAGGGGGAGGCACAGATACGCAGTATTTT
j_gene: TRBJ2-3; v_gene: TRBV11-2; d_gene: TRBD2; abundance: few; CDR3aa: CASSPGDSGVGQYF; CDR3nt: TGTGCCAGCAGCCCTGGTGATAGCGGGGTTGGGCAGTATTTT
j_gene: TRBJ2-1; v_gene: TRBV19; d_gene: TRBD2; abundance: -; CDR3aa: CASRLAKSSYNEQFF; CDR3nt: TGTGCCAGTAGACTAGCGAAGAGCTCCTACAATGAGCAGTTCTTC
j_gene: TRBJ2-3; v_gene: TRBV19; d_gene: -; abundance: -; CDR3aa: CASSWKGVDTQYF; CDR3nt: TGTGCCAGTAGTTGGAAGGGGGTGGATACGCAGTATTTT
j_gene: TRBJ1-2; v_gene: TRBV6-6; d_gene: -; abundance: -; CDR3aa: CASSPDTHNYGYTF; CDR3nt: TGTGCCAGCAGCCCCGACACTCATAACTATGGCTACACCTTC
j_gene: TRBJ2-1; v_gene: TRBV18; d_gene: -; abundance: -; CDR3aa: CASSPTGQSTNEQFF; CDR3nt: TGTGCCAGCTCACCAACAGGACAAAGTACCAATGAGCAGTTCTTC
j_gene: TRBJ2-1; v_gene: TRBV4-1; d_gene: TRBD1; abundance: -; CDR3aa: CASSQSRTGVDNEQFF; CDR3nt: TGCGCCAGCAGCCAATCTCGGACAGGGGTAGACAATGAGCAGTTCTTC
j_gene: TRBJ2-2; v_gene: TRBV12-5; d_gene: TRBD1; abundance: -; CDR3aa: CASGLGDRADGELFF; CDR3nt: TGTGCTAGTGGTTTGGGGGACAGGGCGGACGGGGAGCTGTTTTTT
j_gene: TRBJ2-7; v_gene: TRBV24-1; d_gene: -; abundance: -; CDR3aa: CATSDGQSYEQYF; CDR3nt: TGTGCCACCAGTGATGGACAGTCCTACGAGCAGTACTTC
j_gene: TRBJ2-7; v_gene: TRBV30; d_gene: -; abundance: -; CDR3aa: CAWSPGVYEQYF; CDR3nt: TGTGCCTGGAGTCCAGGGGTGTACGAGCAGTACTTC
j_gene: TRBJ2-1; v_gene: TRBV24-1; d_gene: -; abundance: -; CDR3aa: CATSQAGEQFF; CDR3nt: TGTGCCACCAGTCAAGCGGGTGAGCAGTTCTTC
j_gene: TRBJ1-6; v_gene: TRBV3-1/TRBV3-2; d_gene: -; abundance: -; CDR3aa: CASSCTGNSPLHF; CDR3nt: TGTGCCAGCAGTTGTACAGGGAACTCACCCCTCCACTTT
j_gene: TRBJ2-2; v_gene: TRBV15; d_gene: -; abundance: -; CDR3aa: CATSRQTGGIKTGELFF; CDR3nt: TGTGCCACCAGCAGACAAACCGGAGGGATTAAGACCGGGGAGCTGTTTTTT
j_gene: TRBJ1-2; v_gene: TRBV5-4; d_gene: -; abundance: -; CDR3aa: CASSHNYGYTF; CDR3nt: TGTGCCAGCAGCCATAACTATGGCTACACCTTC
j_gene: TRBJ2-4; v_gene: TRBV7-6; d_gene: -; abundance: once; CDR3aa: CASSLYAGASDVTGLAKNIQYF; CDR3nt: TGTGCCAGCAGCTTATATGCAGGGGCCTCAGACGTTACGGGGTTAGCCAAAAACATTCAGTACTTC
j_gene: TRBJ2-3; v_gene: TRBV4-2; d_gene: -; abundance: once; CDR3aa: CASSSGQTTDTQYF; CDR3nt: TGTGCCAGCAGCTCAGGACAGACCACAGATACGCAGTATTTT
j_gene: TRBJ2-2; v_gene: TRBV7-7; d_gene: -; abundance: -; CDR3aa: CASSLAGQGGAGELFF; CDR3nt: TGTGCTAGCAGCTTGGCCGGACAGGGAGGGGCCGGGGAGCTGTTTTTT
j_gene: TRBJ2-6; v_gene: TRBV4-1; d_gene: TRBD2; abundance: few; CDR3aa: CASSQDSGGLGSGANVLTF; CDR3nt: TGCGCCAGCAGCCAAGATAGCGGGGGCCTAGGCTCTGGGGCCAACGTCCTGACTTTC
j_gene: TRBJ2-2; v_gene: TRBV7-7; d_gene: -; abundance: once; CDR3aa: CASSLKVGTFTGELFF; CDR3nt: TGTGCCAGCAGCTTAAAAGTTGGGACATTCACCGGGGAGCTGTTTTTT
j_gene: TRBJ2-7; v_gene: TRBV30; d_gene: -; abundance: -; CDR3aa: CARSSGLSYEQYF; CDR3nt: TGTGCCCGGAGTTCAGGCCTCTCCTACGAGCAGTACTTC
j_gene: TRBJ2-3; v_gene: TRBV5-6; d_gene: -; abundance: -; CDR3aa: CASSLNPAADTQYF; CDR3nt: TGTGCCAGCAGCTTGAATCCGGCGGCAGATACGCAGTATTTT
j_gene: TRBJ1-3; v_gene: TRBV27; d_gene: -; abundance: -; CDR3aa: CASSPTLNGGLEGNTIYF; CDR3nt: TGTGCCAGCAGTCCAACCCTAAACGGGGGGCTGGAGGGAAACACCATATATTTT
j_gene: TRBJ1-1; v_gene: TRBV6-1; d_gene: -; abundance: -; CDR3aa: CASSEWTENTEAFF; CDR3nt: TGTGCCAGCAGTGAGTGGACAGAAAACACTGAAGCTTTCTTT
j_gene: TRBJ2-1; v_gene: TRBV6-6; d_gene: -; abundance: -; CDR3aa: CASSPRYNEQFF; CDR3nt: TGTGCCAGCAGCCCTAGATACAATGAGCAGTTCTTC
j_gene: TRBJ1-2; v_gene: TRBV29-1; d_gene: TRBD1; abundance: -; CDR3aa: CSDRTGGGYTF; CDR3nt: TGCAGCGACCGGACAGGGGGCGGCTACACCTTC
j_gene: TRBJ2-7; v_gene: TRBV6-5; d_gene: TRBD1; abundance: -; CDR3aa: CASRATGSYEQYF; CDR3nt: TGTGCCAGCAGGGCGACAGGGAGTTACGAGCAGTACTTC
j_gene: TRBJ2-1; v_gene: TRBV2; d_gene: TRBD2; abundance: -; CDR3aa: CASRSGRAGNEQFF; CDR3nt: TGTGCCAGCAGGAGCGGGAGGGCCGGCAATGAGCAGTTCTTC
j_gene: TRBJ1-5; v_gene: TRBV7-9; d_gene: -; abundance: -; CDR3aa: CASSLWLTGPGNQPQHF; CDR3nt: TGTGCCAGCAGCTTATGGCTCACAGGGCCCGGCAATCAGCCCCAGCATTTT
j_gene: TRBJ2-1; v_gene: TRBV30; d_gene: -; abundance: -; CDR3aa: CAWSPGAAREQFF; CDR3nt: TGTGCCTGGAGTCCGGGTGCGGCGAGAGAGCAGTTCTTC
j_gene: TRBJ2-2; v_gene: TRBV7-6; d_gene: TRBD1; abundance: -; CDR3aa: CASSRSPGQGASSGELFF; CDR3nt: TGTGCCAGCAGCCGAAGCCCCGGACAGGGGGCGTCGTCCGGGGAGCTGTTTTTT
j_gene: TRBJ2-2; v_gene: TRBV19; d_gene: TRBD2; abundance: -; CDR3aa: CASSIGTSGGAGELFF; CDR3nt: TGTGCCAGTAGTATAGGGACTAGCGGAGGGGCCGGGGAGCTGTTTTTT
j_gene: TRBJ2-1; v_gene: TRBV5-1; d_gene: TRBD1; abundance: -; CDR3aa: CASSLGQGGHNEQFF; CDR3nt: TGCGCCAGCAGCTTGGGACAGGGGGGCCACAATGAGCAGTTCTTC
j_gene: TRBJ2-7; v_gene: TRBV6-5; d_gene: -; abundance: -; CDR3aa: CASSSSGTTYEQYF; CDR3nt: TGTGCCAGCAGTAGCAGCGGGACAACCTACGAGCAGTACTTC
j_gene: TRBJ2-7; v_gene: TRBV9; d_gene: -; abundance: -; CDR3aa: CASSVGPKDKQYF; CDR3nt: TGTGCCAGCAGCGTCGGTCCAAAAGATAAGCAGTACTTC
j_gene: TRBJ2-3; v_gene: TRBV24-1; d_gene: -; abundance: few; CDR3aa: CATSDSLGPQGGDTQYF; CDR3nt: TGTGCCACCAGTGATTCCCTGGGTCCCCAAGGAGGCGATACGCAGTATTTT